This T cell receptor beta chain originates from a study of T cells expressing NK-cell markers. Study background: It was sorted CD3+CD56+NKG2C+, CD3+CD56+NKG2C- and CD3+CD56-NKG2C+ T cells that supplied the TCR beta repertoires. Study conclusions and caveats: A few of the donors also had these clonotypes leading their CD3+CD56-NKG2C+ fraction.

As for this clonotype: Its antigen is unidentified.

TCRdb re-called the 5' RACE reads, yielding one record per CDR3 amino acid sequence without DNA. This table holds under 200,000 distinct CDR3 sequences. Germline V lookup: CDR1 SGHRS, CDR2 YFSETQ. The CDR3 covers 14 residues. The sample was blood T cells: a sorted CD56 or NKG2C T cell subset, CD4+ or CD8+ T cells, or bulk PBMC T cells (not recorded which). The receptor comes from a woman between 18 and 70 years old in good health. The V and J genes are TRBV5-1 and TRBJ2-3; TCRdb returns TRBD2, unconfirmable since there is no DNA. CDR3: CASSWSGITDTQYF.